The entry that follows covers one T cell receptor beta chain sequence. Its antigen is unidentified. With constant-segment primers, 5'RACE yielded cDNA libraries of TCR alpha and TCR beta that carried sample barcodes and UMIs. TCRdb fed the 5' RACE reads into MiXCR, producing one record per CDR3 protein. In the table there are 400,000 to 550,000 distinct CDR3 sequences, 20% to 30% of which are singletons. CDR3 length: 15 amino acids. Trimming took 3 bases from V and 7 from J; bases not matched to a gene: 4. This specimen comes from a study of T-cell memory formation after mild COVID-19. Whole-study results and caveats: Cross-reactive memory appears to have joined, as suggested by some responding clones showing up in pre-infection memory. Researchers report contracting CD4+ clones mostly in CM and EM, with CD8+ clones in EMRA.

The sequencing input was PBMCs or a T cell subset sorted from them (not recorded which). The clonotype comes from an adult woman who had mild COVID-19 (a few samples of this study predate the infection). Cell type and time point are not known. The rearrangement joins TRBV12-3 or TRBV12-4 to TRBJ2-1; TRBD2 aligns across 12 bases. The CDR3 region is CASSLVLAGGNEQFF. CDR3 bases: TGTGCCAGCAGTTTGGTACTAGCGGGGGGTAATGAGCAGTTCTTC.